Below, 25 T cell receptor beta chains from the same sample are listed, as sequenced in a study of cytomegalovirus exposure and HLA in healthy donors (dated by TCRdb to 2016 to 2017). Library preparation was by the immunoSEQ multiplex PCR assay. TCRdb took this table from immuneACCESS and kept in-frame rearrangements with V and J called. Such tables lack part of the clones; where checked against another copy, unresolved V genes explain under half of the gap, and the rest is unexplained. Within this sample are tens of thousands of clones, with roughly 95% of them counted one time only. Approximately 2.5% of the sample goes to the ten largest clones. The sequenced sample was PBMCs. These TCRs come from a man aged 18 to 30 in good health and CMV-seronegative.

This clone was observed a single time. The V call is TRBV19, the J call TRBJ2-2, with 9 bases aligning to TRBD2. Germline trimming cut 4 bases from V and 3 bases from J; bases unmatched to any gene: 9. This CDR3 has 17 residues. Germline values: CDR1 LNHDA, CDR2 SQIVND (reference sequence). DNA of the CDR3: TGTGCCAGTAGTACGTGGCGGGAGGGCCCTTACACCGGGGAGCTGTTTTTT. Translation gives CASSTWREGPYTGELFF. Combining the CDR3 with reference TRBV19 and TRBJ2-2 gives the whole variable domain DGGITQSPKYLFRKEGQNVTLSCEQNLNHDAMYWYRQDPGQGLRLIYYSQIVNDFQKGDIAEGYSVSREKKESFPLTVTSAQKNPTAFYLCASSTWREGPYTGELFFGEGSRLTVL.

The chain has TRBV11-2 and TRBJ2-3; a possible D gene is TRBD1 (6 bases). Germline CDR1 and CDR2: SGHAT and FQNNGV. The CDR3 runs to 13 residues. Deletions cut 5 bases from V and 8 bases from J, with 14 bases between. CDR3 DNA: TGTGCCAGCAGCACCCAGGGGAAGGCTACGCAGTATTTT. This gives the protein CASSTQGKATQYF. Full variable domain (missing parts from reference TRBV11-2 and TRBJ2-3): EAGVAQSPRYKIIEKRQSVAFWCNPISGHATLYWYQQILGQGPKLLIQFQNNGVVDDSQLPKDRFSAERLKGVDSTLKIQPAKLEDSAVYLCASSTQGKATQYFGPGTRLTVL.

V and J are TRBV5-4 and TRBJ2-5, with 8 bases aligning to TRBD1. CDR3 size: 15 residues. Trimming took 0 bases from V and 0 from J; bases not matched to a gene: 1. Germline V gives CDR1 SGHNT, CDR2 YYREEE (reference sequence). The CDR3, as DNA: TGTGCCAGCAGCTTGGGACAGGGGTACCAAGAGACCCAGTACTTC. It codes for CASSLGQGYQETQYF.

The sample holds one count of this clone. The rearrangement uses TRBV10-3 and TRBJ2-3, with 7 positions matching TRBD1. Germline V lookup: CDR1 ENHRY, CDR2 SYGVKD. V shed 6 bases and J 2 bases; nucleotides not matched to a gene: 8. The CDR3 covers 15 residues. The CDR3 is CAISRTGPATDTQYF. In DNA, the CDR3 is TGTGCCATCAGCCGGACAGGACCTGCCACAGATACGCAGTATTTT.

The gene calls are TRBV19 and TRBJ1-1; no firm D call. The CDR3 is made up of 14 amino acids. Germline values: CDR1 LNHDA, CDR2 SQIVND (reference sequence). Trimming shortened V by 5 bases and J by 0 bases, and 10 bases separated the two germline ends. The CDR3 coding sequence is TGTGCCAGTAGTCATGGAGCTTTGAACACTGAAGCTTTCTTT. Its protein product is CASSHGALNTEAFF. The variable domain in full, with the rest retrieved from reference TRBV19 and TRBJ1-1, is DGGITQSPKYLFRKEGQNVTLSCEQNLNHDAMYWYRQDPGQGLRLIYYSQIVNDFQKGDIAEGYSVSREKKESFPLTVTSAQKNPTAFYLCASSHGALNTEAFFGQGTRLTVV.

This clone was found once. Other DNA sequences of this sample code for an identical CDR3. The J gene is TRBJ1-5, the V gene TRBV18; D remains ambiguous. The CDR3 has 14 residues. Trimming shortened V by 2 bases and J by 1 base, and 6 bases separated the two germline ends. The germline V gene encodes CDR1 KGHSH and CDR2 LQKENI. The CDR3 region is CASSPGGSNQPQHF. CDR3 DNA sequence: TGTGCCAGCTCACCAGGAGGAAGCAATCAGCCCCAGCATTTT.

Written as DNA, the CDR3 is TGTGCCAGCAGTTTATCGGCAGGGATTCCCTACGAGCAGTACTTC. Encoded protein: CASSLSAGIPYEQYF. The chain joins TRBV27 to TRBJ2-7; D is perhaps TRBD1 (5 bases). Germline V gene data show CDR1 as MNHEY and CDR2 as SMNVEV (reference sequence). The CDR3 consists of 15 residues. Trimming shortened V by 0 bases and J by 2 bases, and 11 bases separated the two germline ends.

The rearrangement links TRBV6-1 to TRBJ1-5, with 9 bases matching TRBD1. J gave up 4 bases and V 2 bases, and 6 bases lay outside the gene matches. Germline V gene data show CDR1 as MNHNS and CDR2 as SASEGT. The length of the CDR3 is 16 residues. The CDR3 reads CASSEQTGGGNQPQHF. The CDR3 DNA sequence: TGTGCCAGCAGTGAACAGACAGGGGGAGGGAATCAGCCCCAGCATTTT.

The chain employs TRBV19 and TRBJ1-2; tentatively, D is TRBD1 (5 bases). V lost 6 bases and J lost 2, with 16 bases in between. This CDR3 spans 15 amino acids. The germline CDR1 and CDR2 sequences are LNHDA and SQIVND (reference sequence). CDR3: CASSPRAGRNYGYTF. CDR3 nucleotide sequence: TGTGCCAGTAGCCCCAGGGCAGGGCGGAACTATGGCTACACCTTC.

The chain combines TRBV18 with TRBJ1-1; the D gene is possibly TRBD1 (6 bases). CDR1 and CDR2 from the germline V gene are KGHSH and LQKENI. Trimming removed 1 base at V and 2 bases at J, with 17 bases between. CDR3 size: 17 residues. The CDR3 DNA follows: TGTGCCAGCTCACCACTCCCCGGACAGAACAGCAACACTGAAGCTTTCTTT. Translating gives CASSPLPGQNSNTEAFF.

The chain employs TRBV25-1 and TRBJ1-1; the match to TRBD1 covers 7 bases. CDR3 length: 15 amino acids. Germline CDR1 reads MGHDK; CDR2 reads SYGVNS. The V gene end was trimmed by 2 bases and the J gene end by 0 bases; junction bases not matched to a gene: 3. CDR3 sequence (DNA): TGTGCCAGCAGTGAAGGGACAGCCATGAACACTGAAGCTTTCTTT. Translating it yields CASSEGTAMNTEAFF.

This chain links TRBV12-5 with TRBJ1-1; D ambiguous. The CDR3 totals 15 residues. Trimming left V 1 base short and J 1 base short, with 10 bases between. Germline V lookup: CDR1 LGHNT, CDR2 FRNRAP. CDR3 DNA: TGTGCTAGTGGTTTGGGGGCTTCAGGGAACACTGAAGCTTTCTTT. As protein: CASGLGASGNTEAFF.

The chain couples TRBV13 to TRBJ2-3; TRBD2 agrees at 11 bases. The CDR3 sequence is 19 residues long. The V segment lost 5 bases and the J segment 2 bases; nucleotides outside the gene matches: 15. Germline CDR1 PRHDT, CDR2 FYEKMQ (reference sequence). DNA for the CDR3: TGTGCCAGCAGCCCCGAATATGAGCAACTAGCGGGAGACACAGATACGCAGTATTTT. Protein product: CASSPEYEQLAGDTDTQYF.

V usage is TRBV7-2 and J usage is TRBJ2-7; the match to TRBD1 covers 8 bases. J gave up 2 bases and V 7 bases, and 7 bases lay outside the gene matches. Germline V gene lookup returns CDR1 SGHTA and CDR2 FQGNSA. CDR3 length: 14 amino acids. The CDR3: CASTRTGNAYEQYF. As DNA, the CDR3 is TGTGCCAGCACTCGGACAGGGAACGCCTACGAGCAGTACTTC.

In this sample, this clone turned up a few times. This rearrangement joins TRBV27 to TRBJ1-3; D gene uncertain. Trimming shortened V by 3 bases and J by 0 bases, and 15 bases separated the two germline ends. This CDR3 region has 17 residues. CDR1 and CDR2 (germline): MNHEY, SMNVEV (reference sequence). The CDR3 region has the DNA TGTGCCAGCAGTTTCGTTAAGGAGAGGGTCTCTGGAAACACCATATATTTT. Its translation: CASSFVKERVSGNTIYF.

The chain couples TRBV27 to TRBJ2-5; 8 bases match TRBD2. The trim removed 6 bases at V and 5 bases at J, leaving 11 bases unmatched. Germline CDR1 is MNHEY and CDR2 is SMNVEV (reference sequence). This CDR3 spans 15 amino acids. CDR3 nucleotide sequence: TGTGCCAGCAGCACGTACCGGGAGGGCGGGGAGACCCAGTACTTC. Translation gives CASSTYREGGETQYF.

V gene TRBV27 combines with J gene TRBJ2-5; the D gene is possibly TRBD1 (5 bases). There are 14 residues in the CDR3. Germline V gives CDR1 MNHEY, CDR2 SMNVEV (reference sequence). Trimming left V 2 bases short and J 5 bases short, with 12 bases between. CDR3 sequence reads: CASSLKAGWETQYF. Here the CDR3 DNA reads TGTGCCAGCAGTTTAAAGGCAGGGTGGGAGACCCAGTACTTC.

The V and J genes are TRBV29-1 and TRBJ2-3; 9 bases agree with TRBD1. Germline assignment: CDR1 SQVTM and CDR2 ANQGSEA. The CDR3 contains 12 residues. The V gene end was trimmed by 7 bases and the J gene end by 3 bases; junction bases not matched to a gene: 2. The CDR3 is CSGGTGTDTQYF. Written as DNA, the CDR3 is TGCAGCGGAGGGACAGGGACAGATACGCAGTATTTT.

The CDR3 here is CASSQEAAGAEAFF. CDR3 sequence (DNA): TGTGCCAGCAGCCAGGAGGCCGCGGGCGCTGAAGCTTTCTTT. The V and J genes are TRBV5-4 and TRBJ1-1; D not resolved. The CDR3 consists of 14 residues. CDR1 and CDR2 from the germline V gene are SGHNT and YYREEE (reference sequence). V lost 4 bases and J 6 bases, leaving 16 bases between the germline ends.

The V and J genes are TRBV9 and TRBJ2-2; 8 bases agree with TRBD1. V gave up 2 bases and J gave up 4 bases; unmatched junction bases: 4. The germline CDR1 and CDR2 sequences are SGDLS and YYNGEE. The CDR3 is 15 residues long. The CDR3 sequence is CASSVGQGFTGELFF. CDR3 nucleotides: TGTGCCAGCAGCGTTGGACAGGGTTTCACCGGGGAGCTGTTTTTT.

The chain carries TRBV11-2 and TRBJ1-1; D may be TRBD1 (5 bases). The CDR3 runs 16 residues. Deletions cut 4 bases from V and 0 bases from J, with 15 bases between. Germline CDR1 and CDR2: SGHAT and FQNNGV. CDR3 loop: CASSSFGGGVNTEAFF. The CDR3 DNA follows: TGTGCCAGCAGCTCTTTTGGGGGAGGGGTGAACACTGAAGCTTTCTTT.

The chain couples TRBV7-8 to TRBJ2-1; TRBD2 matches 7 bases. The CDR3 spans 16 residues. V lost 1 base to trimming and J lost 5 bases; unmatched junction nucleotides: 8. The V gene's germline CDR1 is SGHVS and CDR2 FQNEAQ. The CDR3 DNA follows: TGTGCCAGCAGCTTAGAGGCCCTAGCGGTGAACAATGAGCAGTTCTTC. Amino acids: CASSLEALAVNNEQFF.

The V call is TRBV11-2, the J call TRBJ1-1, with a weak D call TRBD1 (6 bases). Germline V gene sequence: CDR1 SGHAT, CDR2 FQNNGV. This CDR3 is 12 amino acids long. The V gene lost 3 bases and the J gene lost 5 bases, with 7 bases spanning the gap. Here the CDR3 reads CASSFRGTEAFF. The CDR3 coding sequence is TGTGCCAGCAGCTTCAGGGGAACTGAAGCTTTCTTT.

The rearrangement uses TRBV7-8 and TRBJ1-5, with D uncertain. Trimming pared 7 bases from V and 3 bases from J, leaving 13 bases between. From germline, CDR1 is SGHVS and CDR2 FQNEAQ. There are 14 residues in the CDR3. The DNA for the CDR3 is TGTGCCAGCACCGAACTAGGGTACAATCAGCCCCAGCATTTT. Amino acid sequence: CASTELGYNQPQHF.

The rearrangement uses TRBV19 and TRBJ2-1; D possibly corresponds to TRBD2 (5 bases). CDR1 is LNHDA and CDR2 is SQIVND in the germline V gene (reference sequence). The CDR3 length is 16 residues. Between the trimmed V and J ends, which lost 3 bases and 8 bases, there was a span of 20 bases. The CDR3 reads CASSITLGEIWDEQFF. The CDR3 DNA reads TGTGCCAGTAGTATTACCCTCGGGGAGATCTGGGATGAGCAGTTCTTC.